The 31 T cell receptor beta chains below all came from one sample that was sequenced in a study of blood T cells in healthy people across ages (dated by TCRdb to the mid-2010s). The library was obtained by 5' RACE. Sequencing was performed on an Illumina HiSeq 2500. A second roughly 6 to 11 cycle PCR used a sample-barcoded 5' primer and a J-beta primer mix. Starting from the raw public reads, TCRdb applied fastp trimming at Q25, assembled clones with MiXCR and retained in-frame beta chains. Rows merge per CDR3 protein into single entries with the most common DNA and genes. The sample profile shows 1.5 million to 2 million distinct CDR3 sequences; approximately 28% of them were found once. The top ten clones comprise roughly 8.2% of the sample. The sample taken for sequencing was blood. The receptors derive from a woman aged 30 to 39 in good health.

This clonotype was seen repeatedly, ten times or more. The J gene is TRBJ2-1, the V gene TRBV25-1; maybe TRBD1 (5 bases). CDR1 and CDR2 (germline): MGHDK, SYGVNS. This CDR3 contains 14 residues. V gave up 7 bases and J gave up 0 bases, with 10 bases separating them. Here the CDR3 reads CASTTGSSYNEQFF. The CDR3 DNA follows: TGTGCCAGCACCACAGGCAGCTCCTACAATGAGCAGTTCTTC.

J is TRBJ2-3 and V is TRBV7-6; D is perhaps TRBD2 (5 bases). CDR3 length equals 18 residues. The V end lost 1 base, the J end lost 2 bases, and 19 bases lay between the germline ends. Germline CDR1 reads SGHVS; CDR2 reads FNYEAQ. The CDR3 DNA reads as TGTGCCAGCAGCTTAGTACCTAGCAGGCTCTACGACACAGATACGCAGTATTTT. Protein product: CASSLVPSRLYDTDTQYF.

Only a few counts were recorded for this clonotype. The chain couples TRBV27 to TRBJ2-5, with a weak D call TRBD1 (5 bases). The CDR3 runs to 15 residues. In germline, CDR1 is MNHEY, CDR2 SMNVEV (reference sequence). V lost 5 bases and J 0 bases, leaving 13 bases between the germline ends. CDR3 bases: TGTGCCAGCAGTCGGGTTGGGGCTAACCAAGAGACCCAGTACTTC. Its translation is CASSRVGANQETQYF.

The sample holds a few counts of this clonotype. An end of the junction differs from the germline gene, which may be a read error. V usage is TRBV20-1 and J usage is TRBJ2-3, with D uncertain. Looked up from germline, CDR1 is DFQATT and CDR2 is SNEGSKA (reference sequence). This CDR3 comprises 10 residues. The CDR3 is CSATLDAQYF. The CDR3 DNA reads as TGCAGTGCAACCTTAGATGCGCAGTATTTT.

As regards this clonotype: One end of the junction is discordant with germline, which a read error may explain. The chain is built from TRBV9 and TRBJ1-3; D is possibly TRBD1 (6 bases). This CDR3 region has 15 residues. The V gene's germline CDR1 is SGDLS and CDR2 YYNGEE. The CDR3 bases are TGTACCAGCAGCGCCGACAGGCCCTCTGGAAACACCATATATTTT. Translated: CTSSADRPSGNTIYF.

Many counts were recorded for this clonotype. This chain connects TRBV2 to TRBJ2-7; 10 bases fit TRBD2. Germline CDR1 is SNHLY and CDR2 is FYNNEI. This CDR3 comprises 11 residues. The V segment lost 11 bases and the J segment 4 bases; nucleotides outside the gene matches: 2. The CDR3 reads CAVTSGYEQYF. The CDR3 nucleotides are TGTGCCGTGACTAGCGGGTACGAGCAGTACTTC.

The chain couples TRBV20-1 to TRBJ1-2; D perhaps matches TRBD1 (5 bases). Germline V CDR1 and CDR2: DFQATT, SNEGSKA (reference sequence). V lost 0 bases and J lost 4, with 12 bases in between. The CDR3 has 14 residues. CDR3 bases: TGCAGTGCTAGAGATCCTAGGGGCGGCTATGGCTACACCTTC. Protein: CSARDPRGGYGYTF.

The chain uses TRBV10-3 and TRBJ1-1; D might be TRBD1 (6 bases). Between the trimmed V and J ends, which lost 8 bases and 8 bases, there was a span of 18 bases. The length of the CDR3 is 13 residues. Germline V gene sequence: CDR1 ENHRY, CDR2 SYGVKD. CDR3 amino acids: CAIGNGRTEEAFF. CDR3 DNA: TGTGCCATCGGCAACGGACGGACAGAAGAAGCTTTCTTT.

This clonotype occurred many times. The chain combines TRBV20-1 with TRBJ2-5; possibly TRBD2 for D (5 bases). The V end was cut by 6 bases, the J end by 5 bases, with 13 bases between. The length of the CDR3 is 12 residues. Germline CDR1 reads DFQATT; CDR2 reads SNEGSKA (reference sequence). CDR3 DNA: TGCAGTGCACATATGCCGGGGGAGACCCAGTACTTC. Its translation: CSAHMPGETQYF.

This clonotype was picked up a small number of times. This chain uses TRBV3-1 with TRBJ2-3; D is perhaps TRBD1 (5 bases). The CDR3 spans 15 residues. The ends were cut back, 2 bases at V and 5 bases at J, with 14 bases in the middle. The germline CDR1 and CDR2 sequences are LGHDT and YNNKEL (reference sequence). In nucleotides, the CDR3 is TGTGCCAGCAGCCAAAGCTATAGGGGCGAAGATACGCAGTATTTT. Protein product: CASSQSYRGEDTQYF.

The chain is built from TRBV13 and TRBJ2-7; D is unclear. Germline CDR1 is PRHDT and CDR2 is FYEKMQ (reference sequence). The CDR3 consists of 15 residues. V was trimmed by 10 bases and J by 2 bases, leaving 21 bases between them. CDR3 sequence reads: CATSDFSGETYEQYF. For the CDR3, the DNA is TGTGCCACCAGTGATTTTTCTGGGGAAACCTACGAGCAGTACTTC.

This clonotype was observed a few times. This chain links TRBV4-1 with TRBJ2-3, with D possibly called TRBD1 or TRBD2 (5 bases each). Germline V gene lookup returns CDR1 MGHRA and CDR2 YSYEKL. This CDR3 spans 18 amino acids. The V end was cut by 3 bases, the J end by 2 bases, with 21 bases between. Here the CDR3 reads CASSHPVRGTSSTDTQYF. The CDR3 DNA reads TGCGCCAGCAGCCACCCGGTGAGGGGCACCTCCTCCACAGATACGCAGTATTTT.

The V and J genes are TRBV30 and TRBJ2-3, with 9 bases lining up with TRBD2. Unmatched junction bases numbered 20, after V lost 1 base and J lost 6 bases. CDR1 is GTSNPN, CDR2 SVGIG, per germline (reference sequence). The CDR3 sequence is 19 residues long. The CDR3 region is CAWSAGPEVASGIYDTQYF. The DNA of the CDR3 is TGTGCCTGGAGTGCGGGCCCGGAGGTGGCTAGCGGGATCTATGATACGCAGTATTTT.

A remark on this clonotype: This could be a read error, since a much larger clone is one nucleotide away. The gene calls are TRBV6-1 and TRBJ2-5, with 8 bases that match TRBD1. The V gene's germline CDR1 is MNHNS and CDR2 SASEGT. This CDR3 region has 14 residues. CDR3 DNA: TGTGCCAGCAGCATCGACAGGGGCCAAGGGACCCAGTACTTC. This gives the protein CASSIDRGQGTQYF.

This clonotype occurred a few times. The chain recombines TRBV29-1 with TRBJ2-5; D might be TRBD2 (6 bases). V was shortened by 3 bases and J by 1 base, with 9 bases between the two germline ends. Looked up from germline, CDR1 is SQVTM and CDR2 is ANQGSEA. This CDR3 spans 13 amino acids. The CDR3 DNA is TGCAGCGTTGAGTCGGGGGTCCAAGAGACCCAGTACTTC. It encodes CSVESGVQETQYF.

This rearrangement joins TRBV7-9 to TRBJ2-5; no reliable D call. The CDR3 totals 13 residues. Germline V gene data show CDR1 as SEHNR and CDR2 as FQNEAQ (reference sequence). Trimming removed 7 bases from V and 7 bases from J, with 16 bases in between. CDR3 bases: TGTGCCAGCACCCCGGGTGGGGTAGGGACCCAGTACTTC. Translating it yields CASTPGGVGTQYF.

The chain has TRBV24-1 and TRBJ2-4, with 8 nucleotides matching TRBD1. This CDR3 has 14 amino acids. The junction had 7 bases not matched to a gene; V was cut back by 5 bases and J by 8 bases. Germline CDR1 and CDR2: KGHDR and SFDVKD. The CDR3 sequence is CATSAGRGRDIQYF. CDR3 nucleotides: TGTGCCACCAGTGCAGGCAGGGGGCGCGACATTCAGTACTTC.

The table lists this clonotype with many counts. The rearrangement joins TRBV4-3 to TRBJ2-5; TRBD2 aligns across 8 bases. V lost 2 bases and J lost 4; bases outside the gene matches: 6. In germline, CDR1 is LGHNA, CDR2 YSLEER. The CDR3 totals 15 residues. The CDR3 protein is CASSQNGGVAETQYF. CDR3 bases: TGCGCCAGCAGCCAAAACGGGGGGGTCGCAGAGACCCAGTACTTC.

This chain links TRBV12-3 or TRBV12-4 with TRBJ1-3; the match to TRBD1 covers 7 bases. The length of the CDR3 is 15 residues. The V segment lost 6 bases and the J segment 0 bases; nucleotides outside the gene matches: 5. The CDR3 region is CASSRGQHSGNTIYF. The CDR3 nucleotides are TGTGCCAGCAGCCGGGGACAGCACTCTGGAAACACCATATATTTT.

In this sample, this clonotype turned up many times. J is TRBJ2-3 and V is TRBV20-1; D is perhaps TRBD1 (5 bases). CDR3 size: 13 residues. The germline V gene has CDR1 DFQATT and CDR2 SNEGSKA (reference sequence). Trimming pared 6 bases from V and 6 bases from J, leaving 16 bases between. DNA of the CDR3: TGCAGTGCAGATTGGGCAGGGTCGGATACGCAGTATTTT. This encodes CSADWAGSDTQYF.

The table lists this clonotype with many counts. The gene calls are TRBV20-1 and TRBJ1-5, with TRBD1 matching over 11 bases. This CDR3 has 18 amino acids. V gave up 4 bases and J gave up 1 base; unmatched junction bases: 12. Germline lookup yields CDR1 DFQATT and CDR2 SNEGSKA (reference sequence). This CDR3 reads CSAKDRDRGSISNQPQHF. DNA for the CDR3: TGCAGTGCTAAGGACCGGGACAGGGGGTCGATAAGCAATCAGCCCCAGCATTTT.

Ten or more counts support this clonotype. The rearrangement uses TRBV6-1 and TRBJ2-5, with 8 bases lining up with TRBD1. The V segment lost 0 bases and the J segment 2 bases; nucleotides outside the gene matches: 2. Germline-derived CDR1 and CDR2 are MNHNS and SASEGT. CDR3 size: 15 residues. In DNA, the CDR3 is TGTGCCAGCAGTGAAGCGGGACAGGCACAAGAGACCCAGTACTTC. As protein: CASSEAGQAQETQYF.

This clonotype has just a few counts. The genes are TRBV7-2 and TRBJ2-3; no clear D gene. The CDR3 totals 14 residues. Deletions cut 5 bases from V and 6 bases from J, with 15 bases between. CDR1 and CDR2 (germline): SGHTA, FQGNSA. The CDR3 reads CASSHRTETDTQYF. CDR3 DNA sequence: TGTGCCAGCAGCCACCGGACCGAGACGGATACGCAGTATTTT.

This clonotype was seen more than once but under ten times. The DNA of the CDR3 is TGCAGTGCTAGAGATCTGGGGGGACCTGGGGCCAACGTCCTGACTTTC. Its translation: CSARDLGGPGANVLTF. This sequence joins TRBV20-1 and TRBJ2-6; tentative D call: TRBD2 (6 bases). Germline CDR1 is DFQATT and CDR2 is SNEGSKA (reference sequence). V was pared by 0 bases and J by 2 bases, with 11 bases between. The CDR3 covers 16 residues.

This clonotype was picked up a small number of times. This chain links TRBV18 with TRBJ2-7; TRBD1 matches at 11 bases. Germline CDR1 and CDR2: KGHSH and LQKENI. The V and J ends lost 4 bases and 0 bases, in that order; junction bases with no gene match: 8. This CDR3 comprises 17 residues. The DNA for the CDR3 is TGTGCCAGCTCACAAAATGCCGGGACAGGGGGCTCCTACGAGCAGTACTTC. Protein product: CASSQNAGTGGSYEQYF.

This clonotype has a handful of counts. J is TRBJ1-5 and V is TRBV6-1; D uncertain. V lost 6 bases to trimming and J lost 3 bases, with 12 bases between them. Germline V gene lookup returns CDR1 MNHNS and CDR2 SASEGT. The CDR3 contains 14 residues. The CDR3, as DNA: TGTGCCAGCAGCCTTAGACGGATCAATCAGCCCCAGCATTTT. Translated, it gives CASSLRRINQPQHF.

The sample holds many counts of this clonotype. This sequence joins TRBV11-3 and TRBJ2-5, with TRBD2 matching over 7 bases. The CDR3 is made up of 16 amino acids. Germline CDR1 SGHNT, CDR2 YENEEA. With 1 base clipped from V and 2 bases from J, the junction kept 7 bases outside the gene matches. CDR3 region: CASSLGDQRDQETQYF. The CDR3, as DNA: TGTGCCAGCAGCTTAGGAGACCAGCGGGATCAAGAGACCCAGTACTTC.

This clonotype was observed a single time. J is TRBJ2-1 and V is TRBV7-2, with TRBD1 identical over 8 bases. The germline CDR1 and CDR2 sequences are SGHTA and FQGNSA. The CDR3 loop spans 14 amino acids. V shed 5 bases, J shed 8 bases, and the junction held 8 bases outside the gene matches. In DNA, the CDR3 is TGTGCCAGCAGCCGACGGGCAGGGGGCTATGAGCAGTTCTTC. This translates into CASSRRAGGYEQFF.

The rearrangement uses TRBV10-1 and TRBJ2-7, with TRBD2 matching 10 bases. Near its end, the DNA agrees better with TRBJ2-5, so the J call may be wrong. The CDR3 totals 13 residues. Germline V gene data show CDR1 as WNHNN and CDR2 as SYGVQD (reference sequence). CDR3 DNA: TGCGCCAGCAGTGATCGGACTAGCGGGACCCAGTACTTC. Amino acids: CASSDRTSGTQYF.

This clonotype was found a few times. The chain has TRBV12-3 or TRBV12-4 and TRBJ2-1, with 13 bases that match TRBD2. The CDR3 extends over 19 amino acids. Losses at the gene ends were 7 bases for V and 5 bases for J; bases not matched to a gene: 17. The CDR3 coding sequence is TGTGCCAGCACCAGACTAGCGGGGGGAAGTCGACAGAGGGACAATGAGCAGTTCTTC. Translating it yields CASTRLAGGSRQRDNEQFF.

Notes on this clonotype: A clone one base away is much larger, so this may be a read error. CDR3 sequence reads: CTSSYPGGPTNEKLFF. The CDR3 region has the DNA TGTACCAGCAGCTACCCGGGGGGCCCAACTAATGAAAAACTGTTTTTT. The genes are TRBV5-5 and TRBJ1-4; D possibly corresponds to TRBD1 (6 bases). The CDR3 is 16 amino acids. Germline loops: CDR1 SGHKS, CDR2 YYEKEE (reference sequence).